These 23 T cell receptor beta chains originate from one sample sequenced in a study of radiation and T cells in renal cell carcinoma. Only in-frame clones appear in the TCRdb table, and some are missing; sequencing was by immunoSEQ multiplex PCR. This table has 130,000 to 150,000 clones, around nine tenths appearing once. Time point here: blood 4 weeks post-SBRT, at nephrectomy. Described treatment: 15 Gy SBRT to primary tumor, nephrectomy 4 weeks later. Material: blood, obtained from a patient whose treatment included radiotherapy and nephrectomy. The receptor set was obtained from a woman aged 50 to 60 with renal cell carcinoma.

The chain couples TRBV11-2 to TRBJ1-4, with TRBD1 matching 8 bases. CDR3 length: 15 residues. Germline assignment: CDR1 SGHAT and CDR2 FQNNGV. The V and J ends lost 5 bases and 8 bases, in that order; junction bases with no gene match: 10. DNA of the CDR3: TGTGCCAGCAGCCGAGTGCGACAGGGGTTAGAAAAACTGTTTTTT. Translating it yields CASSRVRQGLEKLFF.

A few counts support this clone. V and J are TRBV19 and TRBJ1-1, with TRBD1 matching 7 bases. CDR3 size: 14 residues. V was pared by 4 bases and J by 1 base, with 3 bases of the junction left unmatched. CDR1 is LNHDA, CDR2 SQIVND, per germline (reference sequence). The DNA of the CDR3 is TGTGCCAGTAGTAGGGGACAGAGGAACACTGAAGCTTTCTTT. As protein: CASSRGQRNTEAFF. Using reference TRBV19 and TRBJ1-1 for the parts outside the CDR3, the full variable domain is DGGITQSPKYLFRKEGQNVTLSCEQNLNHDAMYWYRQDPGQGLRLIYYSQIVNDFQKGDIAEGYSVSREKKESFPLTVTSAQKNPTAFYLCASSRGQRNTEAFFGQGTRLTVV.

The chain is built from TRBV25-1 and TRBJ2-7, with 12 bases fitting TRBD1. The CDR3 consists of 15 residues. Germline V gene sequence: CDR1 MGHDK, CDR2 SYGVNS. The junction had 7 bases not matched to a gene; V was cut back by 7 bases and J by 3 bases. The CDR3 spells CASTSGQGAIYEQYF. CDR3 sequence (DNA): TGTGCCAGCACCTCGGGACAGGGGGCCATCTACGAGCAGTACTTC.

This sequence joins TRBV5-1 and TRBJ1-5; 12 bases are shared with TRBD1. The CDR3 has 15 amino acids. Germline loops: CDR1 SGHRS, CDR2 YFSETQ. V dropped 4 bases and J dropped 6; count of bases not matched to a gene: 5. The CDR3 here is CASSLGTGGFQPQHF. CDR3 coding DNA: TGCGCCAGCAGCCTCGGGACAGGGGGCTTTCAGCCCCAGCATTTT.

The chain uses TRBV4-2 and TRBJ2-6; a possible D gene is TRBD1 (5 bases). The CDR3 covers 16 residues. The V gene's germline CDR1 is LGHNA and CDR2 YNFKEQ. V was pared by 4 bases and J by 4 bases, with 14 bases between. Here the CDR3 reads CASSPQGSNGANVLTF. The CDR3 DNA reads as TGTGCCAGCAGCCCTCAGGGCTCTAACGGGGCCAACGTCCTGACTTTC.

The J gene is TRBJ1-5, the V gene TRBV19, with D uncertain. With 8 bases removed from V and 1 base from J, the gap between germline ends came to 12 bases. In germline, CDR1 is LNHDA, CDR2 SQIVND (reference sequence). CDR3 length equals 14 residues. CDR3 sequence: CASSGLRSNQPQHF. DNA of the CDR3: TGTGCCAGTTCAGGACTCCGCAGCAATCAGCCCCAGCATTTT.

The gene calls are TRBV7-2 and TRBJ2-2; no clear D. Deletions cut 7 bases from V and 8 bases from J, with 11 bases between. The CDR3 contains 12 residues. Germline V gene data show CDR1 as SGHTA and CDR2 as FQGNSA. CDR3 DNA sequence: TGTGCCAGCACCTTTGTTACGGGGGAGCTGTTTTTT. It is translated as CASTFVTGELFF.

This chain joins TRBV9 and TRBJ1-4, with D possibly being TRBD1 (5 bases). CDR1 and CDR2 from the germline V gene are SGDLS and YYNGEE. This CDR3 is built from 14 residues. Trimming cost V 3 bases and J 7 bases, with 13 bases left between them. CDR3 nucleotide sequence: TGTGCCAGCAGCGAGACAGACGGGGGTGAAAAACTGTTTTTT. The encoded protein is CASSETDGGEKLFF.

J is TRBJ1-6 and V is TRBV6-4; unclear D gene. Germline loops: CDR1 MRHNA, CDR2 SNTAGT. The V end was cut by 4 bases, the J end by 8 bases, with 12 bases between. The CDR3 length is 14 residues. This chain's CDR3 is CASSARANDSPLHF. Here the CDR3 DNA reads TGTGCCAGCAGTGCTAGGGCGAACGATTCACCCCTCCACTTT.

This clone was detected once. This chain uses TRBV7-9 with TRBJ2-1, with D maybe TRBD1 (6 bases). Germline V lookup: CDR1 SEHNR, CDR2 FQNEAQ (reference sequence). The CDR3 length is 14 residues. Trimming pared 4 bases from V and 0 bases from J, leaving 7 bases between. The CDR3: CASSYRDSYNEQFF. CDR3 nucleotides: TGTGCCAGCAGCTACAGGGACTCCTACAATGAGCAGTTCTTC. Combining the CDR3 with reference TRBV7-9 and TRBJ2-1 gives the whole variable domain DTGVSQNPRHKITKRGQNVTFRCDPISEHNRLYWYRQTLGQGPEFLTYFQNEAQLEKSRLLSDRFSAERPKGSFSTLEIQRTEQGDSAMYLCASSYRDSYNEQFFGPGTRLTVL.

CDR3 loop: CAISEGTQLFF. CDR3 DNA: TGTGCCATCAGTGAGGGTACCCAATTGTTCTTC. V usage is TRBV10-3 and J usage is TRBJ2-1; D is unclear. In germline, CDR1 is ENHRY, CDR2 SYGVKD. The CDR3 has 11 amino acids. V lost 2 bases, J lost 15 bases, and 11 bases lay in between.

The chain is built from TRBV4-3 and TRBJ1-5; D call uncertain. Per germline, CDR1 LGHNA and CDR2 YSLEER. This CDR3 comprises 18 residues. V was shortened by 0 bases and J by 3 bases, with 18 bases between the two germline ends. The CDR3 DNA is TGCGCCAGCAGCCAAGATGCCGGGGTAGGGAGGAACAATCAGCCCCAGCATTTT. Translating gives CASSQDAGVGRNNQPQHF.

This sequence joins TRBV2 and TRBJ2-7; the D gene is possibly TRBD2 (6 bases). The CDR3 runs to 14 residues. The V and J ends lost 7 bases and 4 bases respectively, with 17 bases between them. Germline V gene lookup returns CDR1 SNHLY and CDR2 FYNNEI. The CDR3 DNA follows: TGTGCCAGCATGCGGGAACTTGATGCTTACGAGCAGTACTTC. Protein sequence: CASMRELDAYEQYF.

The gene calls are TRBV5-1 and TRBJ2-2; D remains ambiguous. V was cut by 2 bases and J by 1 base, with 12 bases left in between. This CDR3 spans 16 amino acids. Germline V gene data show CDR1 as SGHRS and CDR2 as YFSETQ. The chain's CDR3 is CASSFQETLNTGELFF. In DNA, the CDR3 is TGCGCCAGCAGCTTTCAGGAGACTCTGAACACCGGGGAGCTGTTTTTT.

The gene calls are TRBV28 and TRBJ1-5, with 12 bases identical to TRBD1. Germline values: CDR1 MDHEN, CDR2 SYDVKM. Trimming at V came to 6 bases and at J to 6 bases, leaving 9 bases not matched to a gene. This CDR3 has 16 residues. The DNA for the CDR3 is TGTGCCAGCAGCTACATCGGGACAGGGGGCCCTCAGCCCCAGCATTTT. It yields the protein CASSYIGTGGPQPQHF. Supplemented by reference TRBV28 and TRBJ1-5, the full variable domain reads DVKVTQSSRYLVKRTGEKVFLECVQDMDHENMFWYRQDPGLGLRLIYFSYDVKMKEKGDIPEGYSVSREKKERFSLILESASTNQTSMYLCASSYIGTGGPQPQHFGDGTRLSIL.

This clone has a handful of counts. V gene TRBV28 combines with J gene TRBJ2-5; D is perhaps TRBD1 (6 bases). This CDR3 comprises 15 residues. Germline V gives CDR1 MDHEN, CDR2 SYDVKM. Trimming took 4 bases from V and 2 from J, leaving 14 bases between them. The CDR3 DNA reads TGTGCCAGCAGTTCGCAAAGGACAGCTCAAGAGACCCAGTACTTC. Translated, it gives CASSSQRTAQETQYF.

The rearrangement links TRBV5-1 to TRBJ1-5; D may be TRBD1 (5 bases). The length of the CDR3 is 14 residues. Trimming took off 0 bases at V and 5 bases at J, with 9 bases between the two ends. CDR1 and CDR2 from the germline V gene are SGHRS and YFSETQ. The CDR3 nucleotides are TGCGCCAGCAGCTTGGTTGGAGGGGATCAGCCCCAGCATTTT. This translates into CASSLVGGDQPQHF.

This chain connects TRBV2 to TRBJ2-6, with D perhaps TRBD1 (6 bases). This CDR3 has 10 residues. CDR1 and CDR2 from the germline V gene are SNHLY and FYNNEI. V lost 7 bases and J lost 17, with 12 bases in between. In nucleotides, the CDR3 is TGTGCCAGCATGAGGGGGTCGTTGACTTTC. Translating gives CASMRGSLTF.

The V call is TRBV15, the J call TRBJ2-5; D might be TRBD1 or TRBD2, each matching 5 bases. There are 16 residues in the CDR3. The V gene lost 3 bases and the J gene lost 5 bases, with 19 bases spanning the gap. CDR1 and CDR2 (germline): LNHNV, YYDKDF (reference sequence). The CDR3 nucleotides read TGTGCCACCAGCAGGAGGGCTGTTCGGGACGCGGAGACCCAGTACTTC. Its protein product is CATSRRAVRDAETQYF.

The sample holds one count of this clone. The chain has TRBV15 and TRBJ1-2; D may be TRBD1 (6 bases). Germline CDR1 reads LNHNV; CDR2 reads YYDKDF (reference sequence). This CDR3 spans 15 amino acids. V was trimmed by 5 bases and J by 6 bases, leaving 19 bases between them. CDR3 nucleotide sequence: TGTGCCACCAGCGCAGAGGAACAGGGAGCGCATGGCTACACCTTC. This encodes CATSAEEQGAHGYTF.

This clone has a handful of counts. The genes are TRBV28 and TRBJ2-7; 8 bases are shared with TRBD2. Trimming at V came to 0 bases and at J to 1 base, leaving 5 bases not matched to a gene. This CDR3 is built from 16 residues. Germline loops: CDR1 MDHEN, CDR2 SYDVKM. In nucleotides, the CDR3 is TGTGCCAGCAGTTTATGGGCGGGGGGCCGGTCCTACGAGCAGTACTTC. It translates to CASSLWAGGRSYEQYF.

The chain has TRBV19 and TRBJ2-7; 9 positions match TRBD2. The CDR3 spans 13 residues. CDR1 and CDR2 (germline): LNHDA, SQIVND (reference sequence). The V and J ends lost 7 bases and 6 bases, in that order; junction bases with no gene match: 7. CDR3 sequence: CASMAGGPGEQYF. CDR3 sequence (DNA): TGTGCCAGTATGGCGGGGGGGCCGGGCGAGCAGTACTTC.

The genes are TRBV7-2 and TRBJ2-2; D perhaps matches TRBD2 (5 bases). CDR1 and CDR2 from the germline V gene are SGHTA and FQGNSA. CDR3 length: 16 residues. Deletions cut 5 bases from V and 0 bases from J, with 13 bases between. CDR3 in DNA: TGTGCCAGCAGCGGGATGGCGGGCCCGAACACCGGGGAGCTGTTTTTT. As protein: CASSGMAGPNTGELFF.